This T cell receptor (beta chain) was recovered during a study of T cell repertoires in cytomegalovirus infection. TCRdb re-analysed the reads in MiXCR, keeping a single row per CDR3 protein. The sample shows about 130,000 distinct CDR3 sequences, roughly a quarter of them seen only once. Germline V gene sequence: CDR1 SGHTA, CDR2 FQGNSA. The CDR3 is 17 amino acids. The V end lost 5 bases, the J end lost 0 bases, and 16 bases lay between the germline ends. This clonotype was seen ten or more times. What it binds is not known. Sequencing was carried out using PBMCs, sequenced either directly or after in vitro stimulation (not recorded which). The receptor's source is a human donor in good health (CMV status not recorded). Some clones in this sample may be carry-over from other donors' samples. The chain carries TRBV7-2 and TRBJ1-4, with D possibly TRBD1 on 6 matching bases. CDR3 amino acids: CASSPSGTPATNEKLFF. In DNA form, the CDR3 reads TGTGCCAGCAGCCCTTCCGGGACACCTGCAACTAATGAAAAACTGTTTTTT.